The T cell receptor beta chain under discussion was sequenced for a study of Ad26.COV2.S vaccination and SARS-CoV-2 variants. Produced via immunoSEQ multiplex PCR; TCRdb's table is partial and in-frame only. The sample has under 500,000 clones, about 90% seen once. Treatment reported: some 20 received Ad26.COV2.S at low or high dose, single or two shots; about 5 received placebo; per-sample allocation not given. Specimens were obtained on day 63 following the first vaccine or placebo injection. The CDR3 spans 15 residues. Trimming removed 1 base from V and 1 base from J, with 10 bases in between. Germline-derived CDR1 and CDR2 are KGHSH and LQKENI.

The source material was peripheral blood, sampled in a trial of Ad26.COV2.S vaccine versus placebo. The chain combines TRBV18 with TRBJ1-1, with D maybe TRBD1 (5 bases). The sequence came from a person aged 18-60 years who received the Ad26.COV2.S COVID-19 vaccine or a placebo. CDR3 sequence reads: CASSPQNTGNTEAFF. CDR3 nucleotide sequence: TGTGCCAGCTCACCACAAAACACAGGGAACACTGAAGCTTTCTTT.